This TCR beta chain was identified during a study of CD8+CD57+ T cells in acquired aplastic anemia. V was pared by 4 bases and J by 0 bases, with 15 bases between. Germline CDR1 and CDR2: DFQATT and SNEGSKA (reference sequence). The CDR3 contains 15 residues. TCR beta VDJ and CDR3 were profiled, and genomic DNA was the template. TCRdb processed the reads anew with MiXCR; each CDR3 protein has one entry. In the table there are 300,000 or so distinct CDR3 sequences, 50% to 70% of which are singletons. The source is a human donor with severe aplastic anemia or a healthy control (not recorded which). V gene TRBV20-1 combines with J gene TRBJ2-5, with D tentatively TRBD1 or TRBD2 (5 bases each). The specimen was sorted CD4+, CD8+, or CD8+CD57+ T cells (not recorded which) from PBMCs. CDR3: CSANGVGRNQETQYF. The CDR3 nucleotides are TGCAGTGCTAACGGGGTGGGACGAAACCAAGAGACCCAGTACTTC.